This record covers a single T cell receptor (beta chain). Its antigen is unidentified. CDR1 and CDR2 (germline): SQVTM, ANQGSEA. Trimming took off 5 bases at V and 4 bases at J, with 5 bases between the two ends. This CDR3 is 11 amino acids long. The record originates from a study of CD8 T cells in Susac syndrome. Overall study results and limits: A relatively small number of individuals underwent TCR sequencing and HLA analysis.

RNA was extracted with the RNeasy kit, and a quantity of roughly 0.5 to 1 ug was reverse transcribed using random hexamers. The TCR beta CDR3 was amplified by immunoSEQ multiplex PCR across 54 Vbeta, 13 Jbeta. TCRdb reanalysed the immunoSEQ multiplex PCR reads using MiXCR and keeps one entry per CDR3 protein. The table includes about 430,000 distinct CDR3 sequences, around 85% detected once. The genes are TRBV29-1 and TRBJ2-2; D uncertain. Sequencing was carried out using CD8+ T cells from PBMCs. This sequence originates from a human donor with multiple sclerosis. The CDR3 DNA is TGCAGCGTTTTCTTCACCGGGGAGCTGTTTTTT. It specifies CSVFFTGELFF.